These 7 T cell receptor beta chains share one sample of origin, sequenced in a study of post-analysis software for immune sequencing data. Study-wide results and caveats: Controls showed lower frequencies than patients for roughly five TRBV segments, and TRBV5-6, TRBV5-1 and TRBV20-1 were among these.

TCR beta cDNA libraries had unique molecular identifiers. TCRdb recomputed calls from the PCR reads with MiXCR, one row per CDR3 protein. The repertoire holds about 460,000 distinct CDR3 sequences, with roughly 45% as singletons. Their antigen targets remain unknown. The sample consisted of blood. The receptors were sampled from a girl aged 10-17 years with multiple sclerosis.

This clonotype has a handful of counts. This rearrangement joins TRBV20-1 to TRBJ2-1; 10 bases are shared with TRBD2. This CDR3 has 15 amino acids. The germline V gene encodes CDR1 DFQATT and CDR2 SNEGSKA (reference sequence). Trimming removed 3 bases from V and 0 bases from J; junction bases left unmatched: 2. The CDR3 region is CSARLAGASYNEQFF. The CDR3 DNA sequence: TGCAGTGCTAGGCTAGCGGGAGCCTCCTACAATGAGCAGTTCTTC.

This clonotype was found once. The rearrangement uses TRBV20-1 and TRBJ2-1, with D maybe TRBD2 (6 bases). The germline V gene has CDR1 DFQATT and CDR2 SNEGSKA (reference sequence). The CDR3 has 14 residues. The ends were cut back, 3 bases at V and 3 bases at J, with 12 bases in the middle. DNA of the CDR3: TGCAGTGCTAGGGGGCCGGGAGACTACAATGAGCAGTTCTTC. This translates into CSARGPGDYNEQFF.

CDR3 in amino acids: CASIADTGQKKNIQYF. Written as DNA, the CDR3 is TGTGCCAGCATCGCAGACACGGGACAGAAAAAAAACATTCAGTACTTC. The chain has TRBV12-3 or TRBV12-4 and TRBJ2-4, with 7 bases fitting TRBD1. The J segment lost 4 bases and the V segment lost 7 bases, leaving 13 bases of the junction unmatched. This CDR3 comprises 16 residues.

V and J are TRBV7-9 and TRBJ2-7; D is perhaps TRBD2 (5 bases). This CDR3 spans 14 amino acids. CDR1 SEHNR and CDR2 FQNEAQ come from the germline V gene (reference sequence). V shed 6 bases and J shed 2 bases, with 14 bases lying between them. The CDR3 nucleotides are TGTGCCAGCAGTTTATTGGCGGGTCCCTACGAGCAGTACTTC. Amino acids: CASSLLAGPYEQYF.

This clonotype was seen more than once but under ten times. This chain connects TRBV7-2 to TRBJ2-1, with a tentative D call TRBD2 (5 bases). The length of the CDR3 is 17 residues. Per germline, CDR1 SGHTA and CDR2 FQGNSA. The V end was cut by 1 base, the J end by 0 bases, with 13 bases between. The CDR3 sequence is CASSLETGSRSYNEQFF. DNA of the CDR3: TGTGCCAGCAGCTTAGAGACGGGAAGCCGCTCCTACAATGAGCAGTTCTTC.

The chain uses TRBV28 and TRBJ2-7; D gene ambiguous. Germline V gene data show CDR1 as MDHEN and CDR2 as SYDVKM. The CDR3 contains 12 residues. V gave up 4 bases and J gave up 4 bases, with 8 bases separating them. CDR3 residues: CASSSTEYEQYF. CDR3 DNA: TGTGCCAGCAGTTCGACCGAATACGAGCAGTACTTC. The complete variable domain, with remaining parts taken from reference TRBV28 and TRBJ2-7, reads DVKVTQSSRYLVKRTGEKVFLECVQDMDHENMFWYRQDPGLGLRLIYFSYDVKMKEKGDIPEGYSVSREKKERFSLILESASTNQTSMYLCASSSTEYEQYFGPGTRLTVT.

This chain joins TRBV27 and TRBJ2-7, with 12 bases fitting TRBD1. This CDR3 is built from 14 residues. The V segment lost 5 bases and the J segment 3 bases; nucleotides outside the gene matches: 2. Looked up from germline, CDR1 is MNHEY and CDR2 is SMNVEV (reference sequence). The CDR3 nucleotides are TGTGCCAGCAGTCGGGACAGGGGGCACTACGAGCAGTACTTC. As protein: CASSRDRGHYEQYF.